This T cell receptor (beta chain) was obtained from a study of cytomegalovirus exposure and HLA in healthy donors. V lost 0 bases and J 5 bases, leaving 11 bases between the germline ends. Germline-derived CDR1 and CDR2 are LNHNV and YYDKDF (reference sequence). The CDR3 is 14 residues long. This clone has just one count. Its antigen is as yet unknown. General study points: In a later analysis, about 17,000 TCR beta sequences were associated with HLA alleles at 0.05 false discovery rate. Cytomegalovirus status was reportedly diagnosed by the classifier with high sensitivity and specificity.

PCR involved 60 Vbeta and 13 Jbeta primers. Using immunoSEQ multiplex PCR, the repertoire was profiled, and TCRdb retains in-frame clones only, with some absent. The sample gives roughly 100,000 clones, 63% of which show up once; about 4.4% is in the top ten. Sequenced input: PBMCs. This TCR was recovered from a human donor in good health. The rearrangement uses TRBV15 and TRBJ2-7; possibly TRBD1 for D (5 bases). CDR3 sequence reads: CATSREPGFDEQYF. CDR3 nucleotide sequence: TGTGCCACCAGCAGAGAACCAGGGTTCGACGAGCAGTACTTC.